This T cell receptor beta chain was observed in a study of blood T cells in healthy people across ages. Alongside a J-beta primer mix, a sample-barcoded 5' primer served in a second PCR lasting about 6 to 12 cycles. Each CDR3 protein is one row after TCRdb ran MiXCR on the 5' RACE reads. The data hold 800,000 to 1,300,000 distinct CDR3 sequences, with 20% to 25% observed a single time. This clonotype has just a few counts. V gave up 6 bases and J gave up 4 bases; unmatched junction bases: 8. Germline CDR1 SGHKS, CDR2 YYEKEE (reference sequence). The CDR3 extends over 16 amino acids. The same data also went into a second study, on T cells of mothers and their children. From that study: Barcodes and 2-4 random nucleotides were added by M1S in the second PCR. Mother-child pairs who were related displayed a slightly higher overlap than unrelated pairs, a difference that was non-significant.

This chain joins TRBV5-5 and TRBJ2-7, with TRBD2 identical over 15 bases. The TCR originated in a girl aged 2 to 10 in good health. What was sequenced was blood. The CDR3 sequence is CASTETGTSGRYEQYF. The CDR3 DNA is TGTGCCAGCACCGAAACCGGGACTAGCGGGAGGTACGAGCAGTACTTC.